This TCR beta chain was sequenced during a study of OX40 agonist ivuxolimab in advanced cancers. Overall study: Patients received the agonistic anti-OX40 (CD134) antibody ivuxolimab. Ivuxolimab was delivered to patients intravenously every 2 weeks at doses spanning 0.01 to 10 mg/kg. Partial responses were recorded for three patients, including one with hepatocellular carcinoma and two with cutaneous melanoma.

Profiled with immunoSEQ multiplex PCR; TCRdb holds only in-frame clones, not every one. The sample yields about 90,000 clones, about 90% seen once. The CDR3 spans 11 residues. The V end was cut by 5 bases, the J end by 3 bases, with 5 bases between. CDR1 SEHNR and CDR2 FQNEAQ come from the germline V gene (reference sequence). V is TRBV7-9 and J is TRBJ2-7, with unresolved D. The TCR sequence derives from an adult with an advanced solid tumor such as melanoma, head and neck, liver or kidney cancer. The sample here was CD4+ or CD8+ T cells sorted from blood, taken in a trial of the OX40 agonist ivuxolimab. Written as DNA, the CDR3 is TGTGCCAGCAGCCTGAGCTACGAGCAGTACTTC. It encodes CASSLSYEQYF. Full variable domain (remainder filled in from reference TRBV7-9 and TRBJ2-7): DTGVSQNPRHKITKRGQNVTFRCDPISEHNRLYWYRQTLGQGPEFLTYFQNEAQLEKSRLLSDRFSAERPKGSFSTLEIQRTEQGDSAMYLCASSLSYEQYFGPGTRLTVT.